A single sample gave rise to the 19 T cell receptor beta chains below, sequenced in a study of cytomegalovirus exposure and HLA in healthy donors (dated by TCRdb to 2015 to 2018). Libraries were made using the immunoSEQ multiplex PCR assay. The multiplex PCR relied on a mix of 60 forward primers for TCR Vbeta segments and 13 reverse primers for TCR Jbeta segments. TCRdb mirrors the immuneACCESS table, restricted to in-frame sequences. Some clones are absent from its copies; in checked studies, under half trace to an unresolved V gene, and the reason for the others is unknown. Across this sample there are 100,000 to 150,000 clones, with roughly 80% seen only once. The ten largest clones represent approximately 10% of the sample. The sample consisted of PBMCs. These receptors all come from a man younger than 40 in good health and CMV-seropositive.

The J gene is TRBJ2-7, the V gene TRBV29-1; possibly TRBD2 for D (6 bases). This CDR3 is built from 15 residues. Looked up from germline, CDR1 is SQVTM and CDR2 is ANQGSEA. The germline V and J ends were trimmed by 0 bases and 0 bases, with 12 bases remaining between them. DNA for the CDR3: TGCAGCGTTGAAGAAGCGGGCTTACTCTCCTACGAGCAGTACTTC. Amino acids: CSVEEAGLLSYEQYF.

The count of this clone is one. V gene TRBV29-1 combines with J gene TRBJ2-7, with a weak D call TRBD1 (6 bases). The V end lost 7 bases, the J end lost 3 bases, and 13 bases lay between the germline ends. This CDR3 has 12 residues. From germline, CDR1 is SQVTM and CDR2 ANQGSEA. CDR3 sequence: CSAQETGYEQYF. DNA of the CDR3: TGCAGCGCCCAAGAGACAGGCTACGAGCAGTACTTC.

The chain combines TRBV10-1 with TRBJ2-3; TRBD2 agrees at 15 bases. Germline V CDR1 and CDR2: WNHNN, SYGVQD (reference sequence). This CDR3 region has 18 residues. V shed 3 bases and J 5 bases; nucleotides not matched to a gene: 9. Here the CDR3 reads CASSDPRGTSGGLDTQYF. The CDR3 coding sequence is TGCGCCAGCAGTGATCCACGAGGGACTAGCGGGGGGCTAGATACGCAGTATTTT.

The chain is built from TRBV19 and TRBJ2-3, with 15 bases that match TRBD2. The length of the CDR3 is 17 residues. Germline CDR1 reads LNHDA; CDR2 reads SQIVND (reference sequence). V was clipped by 5 bases and J by 4 bases; unmatched bases: 7. The CDR3: CASSPGLAGGPADTQYF. Here the CDR3 DNA reads TGTGCCAGTAGTCCAGGACTAGCGGGGGGGCCGGCAGATACGCAGTATTTT.

This clone was seen only once. The chain employs TRBV15 and TRBJ2-3; 9 bases match TRBD2. Germline-derived CDR1 and CDR2 are LNHNV and YYDKDF (reference sequence). There are 14 residues in the CDR3. With V trimmed by 1 base and J by 5 bases, 1 base remained unmatched. The CDR3 nucleotides are TGTGCCACCAGCAGAGGACTAGCGGTAGATACGCAGTATTTT. Translating it yields CATSRGLAVDTQYF.

This clone was seen more than once but under ten times. This chain joins TRBV9 and TRBJ1-2; D is uncertain. The germline V gene has CDR1 SGDLS and CDR2 YYNGEE. The CDR3 length is 11 residues. V was shortened by 4 bases and J by 7 bases, with 8 bases between the two germline ends. This CDR3 is CASSSGSGYTF. CDR3 bases: TGTGCCAGCAGCTCAGGATCTGGCTACACCTTC.

The chain is built from TRBV11-3 and TRBJ1-1; a possible D gene is TRBD1 (5 bases). The V and J ends lost 5 bases and 1 base respectively, with 8 bases between them. The CDR3 totals 13 residues. The V gene's germline CDR1 is SGHNT and CDR2 YENEEA. The CDR3 region is CASSRQGNTEAFF. The DNA of the CDR3 is TGTGCCAGCAGCCGGCAGGGGAACACTGAAGCTTTCTTT. Based on the CDR3 plus reference TRBV11-3 and TRBJ1-1, the full variable domain is EAGVVQSPRYKIIEKKQPVAFWCNPISGHNTLYWYLQNLGQGPELLIRYENEEAVDDSQLPKDRFSAERLKGVDSTLKIQPAELGDSAVYLCASSRQGNTEAFFGQGTRLTVV.

The rearrangement links TRBV14 to TRBJ2-1, with 10 bases aligning to TRBD2. This CDR3 spans 17 amino acids. J gave up 8 bases and V 0 bases, and 10 bases lay outside the gene matches. Germline assignment: CDR1 SGHDN and CDR2 FVKESK. Here the CDR3 reads CASSQEASGGARDEQFF. The CDR3 DNA follows: TGTGCCAGCAGCCAAGAAGCCAGCGGGGGGGCCCGGGATGAGCAGTTCTTC.

This sequence joins TRBV7-3 and TRBJ1-6, with D possibly being TRBD1 (5 bases). CDR1 is SGHTA, CDR2 FQGTGA, per germline. This CDR3 comprises 12 residues. V dropped 5 bases and J dropped 13 bases, with 12 bases sitting between them. The CDR3 region has the DNA TGTGCCAGCAGCCCGGACAAAGGTCCCCTCCACTTT. It specifies CASSPDKGPLHF.

The chain has TRBV7-9 and TRBJ2-3; maybe TRBD2 (5 bases). Germline CDR1 is SEHNR and CDR2 is FQNEAQ (reference sequence). This CDR3 is 14 amino acids long. The V end lost 4 bases, the J end lost 2 bases, and 10 bases lay between the germline ends. CDR3 in DNA: TGTGCCAGCAGCTCCAGCGGCTCCACAGATACGCAGTATTTT. Translation gives CASSSSGSTDTQYF.

The V gene is TRBV29-1, the J gene TRBJ1-5; D remains unclear. Germline V CDR1 and CDR2: SQVTM, ANQGSEA. Trimming shortened V by 7 bases and J by 4 bases, and 17 bases separated the two germline ends. This CDR3 region has 14 residues. The CDR3 DNA sequence: TGCAGCGCTACTCCGTTGGGGAGTAATCAGCCCCAGCATTTT. Residues: CSATPLGSNQPQHF.

The chain employs TRBV25-1 and TRBJ1-6; a weak D match, TRBD1 (5 bases). Germline V gives CDR1 MGHDK, CDR2 SYGVNS. With 0 bases removed from V and 7 bases from J, the gap between germline ends came to 16 bases. There are 17 residues in the CDR3. CDR3 sequence (DNA): TGTGCCAGCAGTGAATATCCAGGGTTGAACGGAAATTCACCCCTCCACTTT. This translates into CASSEYPGLNGNSPLHF.

The rearrangement uses TRBV7-2 and TRBJ2-1, with TRBD2 matching over 13 bases. This CDR3 comprises 15 residues. Germline CDR1 and CDR2: SGHTA and FQGNSA. Trimming cost V 2 bases and J 6 bases; bases outside gene matches: 1. The CDR3 nucleotides read TGTGCCAGCAGCTTAACTAGCGGGGGGGCCAATGAGCAGTTCTTC. It is translated as CASSLTSGGANEQFF.

The V call is TRBV19, the J call TRBJ1-1; possibly TRBD1 for D (5 bases). V shed 1 base and J shed 7 bases, with 10 bases lying between them. The CDR3 has 13 amino acids. Germline lookup yields CDR1 LNHDA and CDR2 SQIVND (reference sequence). The CDR3 DNA sequence: TGTGCCAGTAGTATAGGGACAAGCTATGAAGCTTTCTTT. Translation gives CASSIGTSYEAFF.

This rearrangement joins TRBV28 to TRBJ1-6; D is possibly TRBD1 (6 bases). V shed 7 bases and J shed 13 bases, with 14 bases lying between them. The germline gives CDR1 MDHEN, CDR2 SYDVKM. The CDR3 length is 12 residues. The CDR3 DNA follows: TGTGCCAGCACTCCAGGGGTCGGTCCCCTCCACTTT. This sequence encodes CASTPGVGPLHF.

V and J are TRBV29-1 and TRBJ2-2; 9 bases are shared with TRBD2. CDR3 size: 17 residues. The ends lost 0 bases at V and 8 bases at J; junction bases unmatched: 13. Germline values: CDR1 SQVTM, CDR2 ANQGSEA. CDR3 region: CSVEERVAGALGGELFF. In nucleotides, the CDR3 is TGCAGCGTTGAAGAGCGGGTAGCGGGGGCTCTGGGGGGGGAGCTGTTTTTT.

This chain joins TRBV30 and TRBJ2-3, with a tentative D call TRBD2 (5 bases). The CDR3 is 14 amino acids. Trimming took off 0 bases at V and 5 bases at J, with 12 bases between the two ends. CDR1 and CDR2 from the germline V gene are GTSNPN and SVGIG (reference sequence). The CDR3 region is CAWSVLEEEDTQYF. The DNA for the CDR3 is TGTGCCTGGAGTGTACTCGAGGAGGAAGATACGCAGTATTTT. Combining the CDR3 with reference TRBV30 and TRBJ2-3 gives the whole variable domain SQTIHQWPATLVQPVGSPLSLECTVEGTSNPNLYWYRQAAGRGLQLLFYSVGIGQISSEVPQNLSASRPQDRQFILSSKKLLLSDSGFYLCAWSVLEEEDTQYFGPGTRLTVL.

The chain carries TRBV12-5 and TRBJ2-1, with 7 bases identical to TRBD1. With V trimmed by 1 base and J by 7 bases, 7 bases remained unmatched. CDR3 size: 15 residues. From germline, CDR1 is LGHNT and CDR2 FRNRAP. The CDR3 is CASGLGGTEVNEQFF. The CDR3 coding sequence is TGTGCTAGTGGTTTGGGGGGGACAGAAGTTAATGAGCAGTTCTTC. The full variable domain, rest sourced from reference TRBV12-5 and TRBJ2-1, is DARVTQTPRHKVTEMGQEVTMRCQPILGHNTVFWYRQTMMQGLELLAYFRNRAPLDDSGMPKDRFSAEMPDATLATLKIQPSEPRDSAVYFCASGLGGTEVNEQFFGPGTRLTVL.

This clone has only a few counts. The chain uses TRBV6-1 and TRBJ2-2; a possible D gene is TRBD1 (8 bases). Trimming shortened V by 10 bases and J by 5 bases, and 14 bases separated the two germline ends. This CDR3 contains 13 residues. Looked up from germline, CDR1 is MNHNS and CDR2 is SASEGT. The chain's CDR3 is CATTGGGTGELFF. The CDR3 nucleotides read TGTGCCACCACAGGGGGGGGTACCGGGGAGCTGTTTTTT.